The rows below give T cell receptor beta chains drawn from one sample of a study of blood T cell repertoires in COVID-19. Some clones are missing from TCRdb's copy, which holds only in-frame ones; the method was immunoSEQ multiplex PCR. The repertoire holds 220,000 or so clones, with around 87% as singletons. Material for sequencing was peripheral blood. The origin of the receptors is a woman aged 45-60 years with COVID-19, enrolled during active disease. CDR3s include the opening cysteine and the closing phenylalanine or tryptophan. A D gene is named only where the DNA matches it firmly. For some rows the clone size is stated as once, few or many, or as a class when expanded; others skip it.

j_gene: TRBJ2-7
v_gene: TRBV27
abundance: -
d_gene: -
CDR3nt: TGTGCCAGCATCGAGACAGGTTCCTACGAGCAGTACTTC
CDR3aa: CASIETGSYEQYF

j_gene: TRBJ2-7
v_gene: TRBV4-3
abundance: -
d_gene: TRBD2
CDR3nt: TGCGCCAGCAGCCAATCCTGGGGACTAGCGGGGCCCCGGGACTACGAGCAGTACTTC
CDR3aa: CASSQSWGLAGPRDYEQYF

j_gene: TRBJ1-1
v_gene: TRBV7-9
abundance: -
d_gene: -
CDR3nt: TGTGCCAGCAGCTCGCCGGAGGGCACTGAAGCTTTCTTT
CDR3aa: CASSSPEGTEAFF

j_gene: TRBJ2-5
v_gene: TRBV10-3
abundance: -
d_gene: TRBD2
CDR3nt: TGTGCCATCAGAGGGACTAGCGGGGGAGAGACCCAGTACTTC
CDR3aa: CAIRGTSGGETQYF

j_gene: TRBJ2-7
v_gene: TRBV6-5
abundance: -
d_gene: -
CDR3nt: TGTGCCAGCAGACCCTTACAGCTGTACGAGCAGTACTTC
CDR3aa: CASRPLQLYEQYF

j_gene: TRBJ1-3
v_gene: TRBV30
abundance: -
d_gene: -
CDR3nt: TGTGCCTGGAGTGTTGGTACCCGAGCTTACACCATATATTTT
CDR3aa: CAWSVGTRAYTIYF

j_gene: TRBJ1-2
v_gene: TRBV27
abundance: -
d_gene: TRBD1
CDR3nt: TGTGCCAGCAGGACAGGGTCTAACTATGGCTACACCTTC
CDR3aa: CASRTGSNYGYTF

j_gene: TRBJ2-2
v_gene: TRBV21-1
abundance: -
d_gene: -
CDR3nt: TGTGCCAGCAGCAAAGGACGGGTGTCTGAGCAAACCGGGGAGCTGTTTTTT
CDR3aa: CASSKGRVSEQTGELFF

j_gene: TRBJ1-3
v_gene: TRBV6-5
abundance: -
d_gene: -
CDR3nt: TGTGCCAGCAGTCACAGGGAAGGTGGAAACACCATATATTTT
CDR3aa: CASSHREGGNTIYF

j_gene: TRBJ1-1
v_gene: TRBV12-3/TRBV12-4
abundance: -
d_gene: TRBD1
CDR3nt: TGTGCCAGCAGCGACAGGGGCAACACTGAAGCTTTCTTT
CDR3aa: CASSDRGNTEAFF

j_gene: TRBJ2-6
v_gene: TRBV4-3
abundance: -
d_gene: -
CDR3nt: TGCGCCAGCAGCCAAGATCAGGGGACTGGGGCCAACGTCCTGACTTTC
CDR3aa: CASSQDQGTGANVLTF

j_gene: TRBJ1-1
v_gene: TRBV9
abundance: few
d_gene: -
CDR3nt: TGTGCCAGCAGCGTAGACGCGGGGAGCACTGAAGCTTTCTTT
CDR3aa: CASSVDAGSTEAFF

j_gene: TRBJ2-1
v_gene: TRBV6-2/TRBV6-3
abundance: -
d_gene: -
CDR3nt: TGTGCCAGCAGTTACCCGGGGAATGAGCAGTTCTTC
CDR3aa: CASSYPGNEQFF

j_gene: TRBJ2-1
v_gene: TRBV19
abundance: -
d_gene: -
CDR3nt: TGTGCCAGTAGTATAGGGGGCGCCGAGTCGATCTTC
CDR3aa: CASSIGGAESIF

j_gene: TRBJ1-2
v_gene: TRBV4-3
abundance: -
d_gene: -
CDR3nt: TGCGCCAGCAGCCAATATCTAGGGGCCAACTATGGCTACACCTTC
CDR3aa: CASSQYLGANYGYTF

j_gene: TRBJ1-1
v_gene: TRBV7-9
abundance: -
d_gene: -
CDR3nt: TGTGCCAGCAGCCATAGTACGTCAAAGCCTGAAGCTTTCTTT
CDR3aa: CASSHSTSKPEAFF

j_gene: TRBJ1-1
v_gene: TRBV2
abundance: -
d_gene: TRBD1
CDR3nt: TGTGCCAGCTCCCCGACAGGGTATGCTGAAGCTTTCTTT
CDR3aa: CASSPTGYAEAFF

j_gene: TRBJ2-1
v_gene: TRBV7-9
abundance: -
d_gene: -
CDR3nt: TGTGCCAGCAGCTTACGAGCTGAACTTAACAATGAGCAGTTCTTC
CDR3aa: CASSLRAELNNEQFF

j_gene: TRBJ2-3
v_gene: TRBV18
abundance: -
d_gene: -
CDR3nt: TGTGCCAGCTCACCACGGCAGCGCTACACAGATACGCAGTATTTT
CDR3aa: CASSPRQRYTDTQYF

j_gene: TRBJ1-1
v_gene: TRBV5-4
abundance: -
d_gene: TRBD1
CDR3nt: TGTGCCAGCAGCTCCAACAGGGGGCCGGGGAACACTGAAGCTTTCTTT
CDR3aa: CASSSNRGPGNTEAFF

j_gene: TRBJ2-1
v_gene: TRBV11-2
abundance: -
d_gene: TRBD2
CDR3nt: TGTGCCAGCAGCTTAGAATTCCGGACTAGCGGGCGGAATGAGCAGTTCTTC
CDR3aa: CASSLEFRTSGRNEQFF

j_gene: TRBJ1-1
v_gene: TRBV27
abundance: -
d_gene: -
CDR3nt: TGTGCCAGCACTCCTTGGGGGGGAGGATCTGAAGCTTTCTTT
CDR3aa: CASTPWGGGSEAFF

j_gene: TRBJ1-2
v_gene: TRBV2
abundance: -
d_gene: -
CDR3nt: TGTGCCAGCAGTCCCGACATTAACTATGGCTACACCTTC
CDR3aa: CASSPDINYGYTF

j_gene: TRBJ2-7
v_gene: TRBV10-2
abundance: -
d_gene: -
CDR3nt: TGCGCCAGCAGTGAAAGGAGGGGTCTCCATTCCTACGAGCAGTACTTC
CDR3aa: CASSERRGLHSYEQYF

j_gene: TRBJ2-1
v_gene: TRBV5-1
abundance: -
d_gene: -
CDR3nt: TGCGCCAGCAGCATAGACAGGAGTTCGAACAATGAGCAGTTCTTC
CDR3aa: CASSIDRSSNNEQFF

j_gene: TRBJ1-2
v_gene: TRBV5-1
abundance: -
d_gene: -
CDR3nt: TGCGCCAGCAGCTTGGGGACCGGGACTCTAGCCCTTAACTATGGCTACACCTTC
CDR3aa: CASSLGTGTLALNYGYTF

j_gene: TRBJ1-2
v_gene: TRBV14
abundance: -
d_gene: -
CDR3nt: TGTGCCAGCAGCCCTACCGGACAGCCGATATATGGCTACACCTTC
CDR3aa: CASSPTGQPIYGYTF

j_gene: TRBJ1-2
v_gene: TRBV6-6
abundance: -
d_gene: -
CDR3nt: TGTGCCAGCAGCACCCTGAAACTTGGCTACACCTTC
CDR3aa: CASSTLKLGYTF

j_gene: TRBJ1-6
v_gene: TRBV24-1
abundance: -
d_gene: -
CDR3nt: TGTGCCACCAGTGATAACAGATCTGGTAATTCACCCCTCCACTTT
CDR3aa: CATSDNRSGNSPLHF

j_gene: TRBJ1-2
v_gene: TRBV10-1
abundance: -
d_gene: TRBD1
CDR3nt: TGCGCCAGCAGTGAGACAGGGGGCTATGGCTACACCTTC
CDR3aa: CASSETGGYGYTF

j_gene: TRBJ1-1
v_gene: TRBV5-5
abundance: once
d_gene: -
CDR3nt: TGTGCCAGCAGCGAGGGTCTGAACACTGAAGCTTTCTTT
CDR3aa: CASSEGLNTEAFF

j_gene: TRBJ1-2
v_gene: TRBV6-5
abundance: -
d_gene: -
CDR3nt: TGTGCCAGCAGCACACCCTCTAACTATGGCTACACCTTC
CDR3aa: CASSTPSNYGYTF

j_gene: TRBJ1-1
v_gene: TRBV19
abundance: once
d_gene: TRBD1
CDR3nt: TGTGCCAGTACCCGGACAGGGACGAACACTGAAGCTTTCTTT
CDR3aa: CASTRTGTNTEAFF

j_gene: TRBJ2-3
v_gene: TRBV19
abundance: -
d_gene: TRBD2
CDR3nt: TGTGCCAGTAGTGGGGGGGACCCCCAGGCTACGCAGTATTTT
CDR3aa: CASSGGDPQATQYF

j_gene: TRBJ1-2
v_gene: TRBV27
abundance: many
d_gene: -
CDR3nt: TGTGCCAGCAGTTCCCTTCTCCGACAGCCTTATGGCTACACCTTC
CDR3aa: CASSSLLRQPYGYTF

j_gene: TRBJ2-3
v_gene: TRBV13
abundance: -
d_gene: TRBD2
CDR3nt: TGTGCCAGCAGCTCTGGGGGACTAGACACAGATACGCAGTATTTT
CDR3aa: CASSSGGLDTDTQYF

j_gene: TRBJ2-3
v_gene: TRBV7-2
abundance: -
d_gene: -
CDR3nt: TGTGCCAGCAGCGCCCCGGCGGCAGATACGCAGTATTTT
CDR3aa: CASSAPAADTQYF

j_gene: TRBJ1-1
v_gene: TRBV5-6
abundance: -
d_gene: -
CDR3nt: TGTGCCAGCAGCTGGGCAGGCTCCACTGAAGCTTTCTTT
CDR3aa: CASSWAGSTEAFF

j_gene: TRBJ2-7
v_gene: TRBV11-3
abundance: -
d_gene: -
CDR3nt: TGTGCCAGCAGCAATAACTACGAGCAGTACTTC
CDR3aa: CASSNNYEQYF

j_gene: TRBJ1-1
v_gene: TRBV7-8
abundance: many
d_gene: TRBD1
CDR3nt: TGTGCCAGCAGCTTAAGGGGGCTCACTGAAGCTTTCTTT
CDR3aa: CASSLRGLTEAFF

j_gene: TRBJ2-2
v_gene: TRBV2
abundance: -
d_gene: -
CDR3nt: TGTGCCAGCACCGACGGGTGGGGGACTGTGACCGGGGAGCTGTTTTTT
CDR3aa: CASTDGWGTVTGELFF

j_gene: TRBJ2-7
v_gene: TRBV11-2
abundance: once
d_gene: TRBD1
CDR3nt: TGTGCCAGCAGCCCCCGGGGACAGACCCACTACGAGCAGTACTTC
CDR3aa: CASSPRGQTHYEQYF

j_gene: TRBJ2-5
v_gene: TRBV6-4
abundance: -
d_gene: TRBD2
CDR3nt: TGTGCCAGCATTAAAGCGGGGGTAGAGACCCAGTACTTC
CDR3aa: CASIKAGVETQYF